A single sample is the source of the 19 T cell receptor beta chains below, sequenced in a study of molecular identifiers for immune sequencing clone quantification. MiXCR was run by TCRdb on the PCR reads, yielding one entry per CDR3 protein. The sample lists about 98,000 distinct CDR3 sequences, under 40% occurring once. Material: naive CD8+ T cells from blood, with Jurkat cell RNA spiked in. Subset described: FACS-sorted CD8+CD4-CCR7+CD45RA+ naive T cells. The receptors originated from a human donor in good health. Some libraries in this study had Jurkat cell RNA spiked in.

Comments on this clonotype: Germline and junction disagree at one end, which may indicate a read error. The chain employs TRBV7-8 and TRBJ2-1, with TRBD2 as a possible D gene (5 bases). Per the germline V gene, CDR1 is SGHVS and CDR2 is FQNEAQ. CDR3 size: 13 residues. This chain's CDR3 is CASSGLLYNEQSF. CDR3 coding DNA: TGTGCCAGCAGCGGACTCCTCTACAATGAGCAGTCCTTC. Together with reference TRBV7-8 and TRBJ2-1, the CDR3 gives the full variable domain: GAGVSQSPRYKVAKRGQDVALRCDPISGHVSLFWYQQALGQGPEFLTYFQNEAQLDKSGLPSDRFFAERPEGSVSTLKIQRTQQEDSAVYLCASSGLLYNEQSFGPGTRLTVL.

V and J are TRBV12-3 or TRBV12-4 and TRBJ2-1, with 8 nucleotides matching TRBD2. This CDR3 has 15 amino acids. The V gene end was trimmed by 1 base and the J gene end by 6 bases; junction bases not matched to a gene: 5. CDR3 in DNA: TGTGCCAGCAGTTTAGGGGGCGGGAGGACCAATGAGCAGTTCTTC. Its protein is CASSLGGGRTNEQFF.

The chain has TRBV19 and TRBJ2-4, with D hard to call. The CDR3 loop spans 16 amino acids. The V and J ends lost 6 bases and 0 bases respectively, with 15 bases between them. Germline V lookup: CDR1 LNHDA, CDR2 SQIVND (reference sequence). CDR3 nucleotide sequence: TGTGCCAGTAGCCCCCTCCCCAAAGAAGCCAAAAACATTCAGTACTTC. Its translation is CASSPLPKEAKNIQYF.

This clonotype was detected once. This sequence may be a read error, since a much larger clone differs from it by one base. The rearrangement links TRBV9 to TRBJ2-3, with D maybe TRBD2 (5 bases). The V end was cut by 4 bases, the J end by 2 bases, with 17 bases between. The CDR3 totals 16 residues. Germline V lookup: CDR1 SGDLS, CDR2 YYNGEE. CDR3 nucleotide sequence: TGTGCCAGCAGCCCCACGTGGCTAGCCCACACAGATACGCAGTATTTT. Translation gives CASSPTWLAHTDTQYF.

The chain is built from TRBV10-3 and TRBJ1-3, with D possibly being TRBD1 (6 bases). There are 13 residues in the CDR3. The germline V gene encodes CDR1 ENHRY and CDR2 SYGVKD. Trimming removed 10 bases at V and 6 bases at J, with 16 bases between. The CDR3 reads CASADSPINTIYF. The CDR3 region has the DNA TGTGCCAGCGCGGACAGCCCTATAAACACCATATATTTT.

The V call is TRBV29-1, the J call TRBJ2-7; D could derive from TRBD1 or TRBD2 (6 bases each). CDR3 size: 14 residues. With 7 bases removed from V and 1 base from J, the gap between germline ends came to 17 bases. Germline-derived CDR1 and CDR2 are SQVTM and ANQGSEA. CDR3: CSGWGRGGSYEQYF. The CDR3 region has the DNA TGCAGCGGCTGGGGGCGGGGTGGGTCCTACGAGCAGTACTTC.

This chain uses TRBV10-3 with TRBJ2-7, with 10 positions matching TRBD1. V gave up 3 bases and J gave up 6 bases; unmatched junction bases: 8. The CDR3 is 15 residues long. Germline values: CDR1 ENHRY, CDR2 SYGVKD. The CDR3 DNA reads TGTGCCATCAGTGATCTGGACAGGGGGTCACGCGAGCAGTACTTC. It encodes CAISDLDRGSREQYF.

This clonotype was recorded a few times. Here the CDR3 reads CASSHTGLKETQYF. For the CDR3, the DNA is TGCGCCAGCAGCCACACGGGACTCAAAGAGACCCAGTACTTC. This chain uses TRBV4-3 with TRBJ2-5; tentatively, D is TRBD2 (6 bases). V lost 3 bases, J lost 3 bases, and 11 bases lay in between. The CDR3 runs 14 residues. Germline CDR1 reads LGHNA; CDR2 reads YSLEER.

This clonotype was seen ten or more times. The gene calls are TRBV19 and TRBJ2-1; perhaps TRBD1 as D (6 bases). This CDR3 region has 11 residues. The V and J ends lost 8 bases and 7 bases respectively, with 9 bases between them. From germline, CDR1 is LNHDA and CDR2 SQIVND (reference sequence). CDR3 in amino acids: CASGQGNEQFF. The CDR3 region has the DNA TGTGCCAGTGGTCAGGGGAATGAGCAGTTCTTC.

In regard to this clonotype: A read error is possible here, since a much larger clone lies one base away. The chain couples TRBV7-2 to TRBJ1-1; the match to TRBD1 covers 9 bases. From germline, CDR1 is SGHTA and CDR2 FQGNSA. The CDR3 has 16 amino acids. The trim removed 5 bases at V and 7 bases at J, leaving 14 bases unmatched. The CDR3 region has the DNA TGTGCCAGCAGCCCATGGCCGCCCGGGACAGGGTTTGAAGCTTTCTTT. It translates to CASSPWPPGTGFEAFF.

This clonotype was counted many times. V and J are TRBV13 and TRBJ1-1; 10 bases fit TRBD1. Trimming cost V 5 bases and J 7 bases; bases outside gene matches: 4. The CDR3 is made up of 13 amino acids. Germline CDR1 PRHDT, CDR2 FYEKMQ (reference sequence). The CDR3 DNA follows: TGTGCCAGCAGCCCAGGACAGGGGGGTGAAGCTTTCTTT. Protein product: CASSPGQGGEAFF.

This clonotype was recorded a few times. V and J are TRBV7-9 and TRBJ2-7, with a possible D match to TRBD1 (6 bases). Trimming stripped 4 bases from V and 5 bases from J, with 18 bases between. The CDR3 contains 15 residues. Germline CDR1 reads SEHNR; CDR2 reads FQNEAQ (reference sequence). The CDR3 region is CASSWSAGAEDEQYF. The CDR3 DNA reads as TGTGCCAGCAGCTGGTCGGCAGGGGCGGAGGACGAGCAGTACTTC.

A remark on this clonotype: This CDR3 fails to terminate in the conserved phenylalanine or tryptophan, so it likely reflects a read error. The chain has TRBV25-1 and TRBJ1-2; D not resolved. V lost 3 bases to trimming and J lost 2 bases, with 10 bases between them. The CDR3 loop spans 14 amino acids. Germline loops: CDR1 MGHDK, CDR2 SYGVNS. CDR3 nucleotides: TGTGCCAGCAGTGATTTCGGATTAAACTATGGCTACACCATC. This sequence encodes CASSDFGLNYGYTI.

The chain joins TRBV7-8 to TRBJ2-3; 7 bases line up with TRBD1. Germline trimming cut 6 bases from V and 5 bases from J; bases unmatched to any gene: 14. This CDR3 spans 16 amino acids. CDR1 is SGHVS, CDR2 FQNEAQ, per germline. CDR3: CASSRQGPPPLDTQYF. The CDR3, as DNA: TGTGCCAGCAGTAGACAGGGTCCCCCCCCCCTAGATACGCAGTATTTT.

In regard to this clonotype: This clone may be a read error of a much larger clone one base away. This chain connects TRBV5-5 to TRBJ1-5, with D possibly TRBD1 on 6 matching bases. The CDR3 spans 16 residues. CDR1 SGHKS and CDR2 YYEKEE come from the germline V gene (reference sequence). DNA for the CDR3: TGTGCCAGCAGCCATGTAGCACAGGGTAGCATTCAGCCCCAGCATTTT. Translated, it gives CASSHVAQGSIQPQHF. Drawing the rest from reference TRBV5-5 and TRBJ1-5, the complete variable domain is DAGVTQSPTHLIKTRGQQVTLRCSPISGHKSVSWYQQVLGQGPQFIFQYYEKEERGRGNFPDRFSARQFPNYSSELNVNALLLGDSALYLCASSHVAQGSIQPQHFGDGTRLSIL.

This clonotype was counted ten times or more. CDR3 sequence (DNA): TGTGCCAGCAGCCCCGGACTAGCGGGTCTTGATACGCAGTATTTT. Amino acids: CASSPGLAGLDTQYF. The chain recombines TRBV6-6 with TRBJ2-3; 11 bases are a match to TRBD2. V shed 6 bases, J shed 6 bases, and the junction held 8 bases outside the gene matches. Per germline, CDR1 MNHNY and CDR2 SVGAGI (reference sequence). The CDR3 runs to 15 residues.

Only a few counts were recorded for this clonotype. The chain combines TRBV7-8 with TRBJ1-4; no definite D call. V lost 5 bases and J lost 7, with 14 bases in between. This CDR3 contains 14 residues. The germline gives CDR1 SGHVS, CDR2 FQNEAQ. The CDR3 reads CASSPRRVGEKLFF. CDR3 in DNA: TGTGCCAGCAGCCCGCGGAGAGTGGGTGAAAAACTGTTTTTT.

This clonotype was counted a few times. This rearrangement joins TRBV28 to TRBJ2-7; 9 bases agree with TRBD2. V lost 6 bases to trimming and J lost 0 bases; unmatched junction nucleotides: 6. The CDR3 covers 15 residues. The V gene's germline CDR1 is MDHEN and CDR2 SYDVKM. The CDR3 sequence: CASRLSGGSSYEQYF. In nucleotides, the CDR3 is TGTGCCAGCAGGCTAAGCGGGGGGAGCTCCTACGAGCAGTACTTC. The full variable domain, rest sourced from reference TRBV28 and TRBJ2-7, is DVKVTQSSRYLVKRTGEKVFLECVQDMDHENMFWYRQDPGLGLRLIYFSYDVKMKEKGDIPEGYSVSREKKERFSLILESASTNQTSMYLCASRLSGGSSYEQYFGPGTRLTVT.

Concerning this clonotype itself: Since a much larger clone is just one base distant, this may be a read error. The conserved closing phenylalanine or tryptophan is absent in this CDR3, likely reflecting a read error. The chain has TRBV3-1 and TRBJ1-1; no definite D call. The CDR3 contains 14 residues. Germline loops: CDR1 LGHDT, CDR2 YNNKEL (reference sequence). Trimming took 1 base from V and 0 from J, leaving 6 bases between them. In DNA form, the CDR3 reads TGTGCCAGCAGCCAAGGGAGCATGAACACTGAAGCTTTCTAT. As protein: CASSQGSMNTEAFY.